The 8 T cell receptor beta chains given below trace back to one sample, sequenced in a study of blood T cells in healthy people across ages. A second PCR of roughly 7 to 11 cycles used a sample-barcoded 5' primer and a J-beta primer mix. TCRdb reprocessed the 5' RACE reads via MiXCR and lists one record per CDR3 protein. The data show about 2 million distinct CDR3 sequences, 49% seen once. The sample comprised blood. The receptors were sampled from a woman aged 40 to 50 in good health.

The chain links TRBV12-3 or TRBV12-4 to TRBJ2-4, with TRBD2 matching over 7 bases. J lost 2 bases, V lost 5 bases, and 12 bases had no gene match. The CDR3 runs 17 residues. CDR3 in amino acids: CASSKDGGGVTKNIQYF. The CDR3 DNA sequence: TGTGCCAGCAGTAAAGATGGGGGAGGGGTGACCAAAAACATTCAGTACTTC.

The CDR3 region has the DNA TGTGCCAGCTCACCCGGACAGGGAGTACCCAATGAGCAGTTCTTC. Protein product: CASSPGQGVPNEQFF. The V gene is TRBV18, the J gene TRBJ2-1, with 8 nucleotides matching TRBD1. Looked up from germline, CDR1 is KGHSH and CDR2 is LQKENI. V was pared by 3 bases and J by 6 bases, with 7 bases of the junction left unmatched. The length of the CDR3 is 15 residues.

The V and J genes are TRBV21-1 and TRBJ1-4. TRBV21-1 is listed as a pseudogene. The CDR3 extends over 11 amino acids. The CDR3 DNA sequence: TGTGCCAGCAGCAATAGAAAAAAACTGTTTTTT. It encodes CASSNRKKLFF.

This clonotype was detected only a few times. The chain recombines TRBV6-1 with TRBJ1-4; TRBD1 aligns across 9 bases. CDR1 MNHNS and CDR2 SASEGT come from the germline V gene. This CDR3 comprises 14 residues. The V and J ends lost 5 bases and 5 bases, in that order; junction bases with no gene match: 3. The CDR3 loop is CASSRTGDNEKLFF. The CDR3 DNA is TGTGCCAGCAGTCGGACAGGGGACAATGAAAAACTGTTTTTT.

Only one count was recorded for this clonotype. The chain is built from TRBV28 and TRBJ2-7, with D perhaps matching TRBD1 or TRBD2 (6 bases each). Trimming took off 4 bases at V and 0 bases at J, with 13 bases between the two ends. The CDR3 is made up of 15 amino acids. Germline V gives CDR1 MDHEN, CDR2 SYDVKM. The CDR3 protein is CASSSGAKSSYEQYF. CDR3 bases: TGTGCCAGCAGTTCGGGGGCTAAAAGCTCCTACGAGCAGTACTTC.

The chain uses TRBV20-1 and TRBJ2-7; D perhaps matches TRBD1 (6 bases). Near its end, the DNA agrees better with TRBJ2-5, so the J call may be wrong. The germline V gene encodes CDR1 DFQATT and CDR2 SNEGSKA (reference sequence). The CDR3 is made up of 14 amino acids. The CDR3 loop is CSARDRTARETQYF. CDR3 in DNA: TGCAGTGCTAGAGACAGGACAGCGCGGGAGACCCAGTACTTC.

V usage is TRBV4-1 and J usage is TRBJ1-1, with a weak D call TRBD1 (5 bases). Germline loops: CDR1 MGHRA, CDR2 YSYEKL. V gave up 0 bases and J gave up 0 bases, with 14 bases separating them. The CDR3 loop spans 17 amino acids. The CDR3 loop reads CASSQERQGIMNTEAFF. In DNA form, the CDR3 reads TGCGCCAGCAGCCAAGAAAGGCAGGGCATCATGAACACTGAAGCTTTCTTT.

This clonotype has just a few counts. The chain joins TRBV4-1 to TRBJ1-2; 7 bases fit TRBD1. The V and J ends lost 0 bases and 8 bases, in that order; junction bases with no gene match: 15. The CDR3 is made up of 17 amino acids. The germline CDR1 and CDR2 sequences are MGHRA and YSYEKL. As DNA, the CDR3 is TGCGCCAGCAGCCAAGATTTAGGAAGGGGGCAGGTCGAGGGCTACACCTTC. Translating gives CASSQDLGRGQVEGYTF.